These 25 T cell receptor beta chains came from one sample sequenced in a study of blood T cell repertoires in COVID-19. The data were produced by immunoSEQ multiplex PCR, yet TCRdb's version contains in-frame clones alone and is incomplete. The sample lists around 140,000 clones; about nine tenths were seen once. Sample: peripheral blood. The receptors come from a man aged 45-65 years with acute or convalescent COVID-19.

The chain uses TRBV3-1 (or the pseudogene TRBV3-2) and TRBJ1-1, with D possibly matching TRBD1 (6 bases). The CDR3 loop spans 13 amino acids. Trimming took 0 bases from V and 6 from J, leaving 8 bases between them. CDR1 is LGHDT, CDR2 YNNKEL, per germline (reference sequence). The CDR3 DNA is TGTGCCAGCAGCCAAGACAGGGGCCCTGAAGCTTTCTTT. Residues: CASSQDRGPEAFF.

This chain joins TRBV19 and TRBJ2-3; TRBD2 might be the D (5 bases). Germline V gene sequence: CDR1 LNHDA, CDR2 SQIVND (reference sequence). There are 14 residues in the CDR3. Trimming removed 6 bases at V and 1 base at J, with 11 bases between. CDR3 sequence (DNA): TGTGCCAGTAGGGACTTCGGAGGCACAGATACGCAGTATTTT. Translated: CASRDFGGTDTQYF.

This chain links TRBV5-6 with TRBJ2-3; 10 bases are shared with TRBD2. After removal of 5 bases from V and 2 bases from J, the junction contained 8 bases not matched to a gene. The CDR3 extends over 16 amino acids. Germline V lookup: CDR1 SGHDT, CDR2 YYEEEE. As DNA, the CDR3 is TGTGCCAGCAGTCTTCTAGCGGGAGCGAACACAGATACGCAGTATTTT. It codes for CASSLLAGANTDTQYF. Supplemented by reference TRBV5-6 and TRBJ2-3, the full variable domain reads DAGVTQSPTHLIKTRGQQVTLRCSPKSGHDTVSWYQQALGQGPQFIFQYYEEEERQRGNFPDRFSGHQFPNYSSELNVNALLLGDSALYLCASSLLAGANTDTQYFGPGTRLTVL.

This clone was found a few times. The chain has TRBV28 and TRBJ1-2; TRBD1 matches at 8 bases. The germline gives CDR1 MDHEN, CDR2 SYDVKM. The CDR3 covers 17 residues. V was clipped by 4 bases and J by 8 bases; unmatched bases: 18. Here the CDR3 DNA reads TGTGCCAGCAGTTCTATTCACGACGGACAGGGTGATAGAGGCTACACCTTC. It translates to CASSSIHDGQGDRGYTF.

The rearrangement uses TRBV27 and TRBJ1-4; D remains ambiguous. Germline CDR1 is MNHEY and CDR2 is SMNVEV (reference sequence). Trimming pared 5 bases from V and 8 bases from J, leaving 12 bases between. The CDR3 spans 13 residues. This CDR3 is CASSKRGGEKLFF. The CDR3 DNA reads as TGTGCCAGCAGTAAGAGAGGTGGGGAAAAACTGTTTTTT.

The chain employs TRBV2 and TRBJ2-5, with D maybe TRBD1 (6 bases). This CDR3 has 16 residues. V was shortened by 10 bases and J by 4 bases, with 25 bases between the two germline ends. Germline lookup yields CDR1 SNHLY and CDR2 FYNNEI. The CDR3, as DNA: TGTGCCATCATGTCAGGCAGGGGATGGATGGCAGAGACCCAGTACTTC. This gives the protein CAIMSGRGWMAETQYF.

CDR3 in amino acids: CASSSAVAGGGQYF. The CDR3 DNA reads as TGTGCCAGCAGCTCCGCCGTAGCGGGAGGGGGGCAGTACTTC. The chain employs TRBV5-4 and TRBJ2-7; TRBD2 matches at 11 bases. The CDR3 has 14 residues. Trimming cost V 3 bases and J 9 bases; bases outside gene matches: 8. CDR1 and CDR2 from the germline V gene are SGHNT and YYREEE (reference sequence).

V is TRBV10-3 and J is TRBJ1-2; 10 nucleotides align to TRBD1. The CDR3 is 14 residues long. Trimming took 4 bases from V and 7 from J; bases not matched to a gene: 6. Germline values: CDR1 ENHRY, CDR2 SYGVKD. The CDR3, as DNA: TGTGCCATCAGTGTAGGACAGGGGGTCAGTGGCTACACCTTC. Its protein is CAISVGQGVSGYTF.

The CDR3 DNA sequence: TGTGCCAGCAGCCCCAGGGGATATTCACCCCTCCACTTT. It specifies CASSPRGYSPLHF. V gene TRBV28 combines with J gene TRBJ1-6; D is possibly TRBD1 (6 bases). The CDR3 is 13 amino acids. From germline, CDR1 is MDHEN and CDR2 SYDVKM. Trimming took off 6 bases at V and 8 bases at J, with 11 bases between the two ends.

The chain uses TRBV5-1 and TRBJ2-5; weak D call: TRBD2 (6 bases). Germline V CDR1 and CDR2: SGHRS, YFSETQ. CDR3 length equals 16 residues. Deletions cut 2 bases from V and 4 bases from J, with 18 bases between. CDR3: CASSLRRGALIETQYF. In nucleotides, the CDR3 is TGCGCCAGCAGCTTAAGGAGGGGAGCACTAATAGAGACCCAGTACTTC. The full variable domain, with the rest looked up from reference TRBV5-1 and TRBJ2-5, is KAGVTQTPRYLIKTRGQQVTLSCSPISGHRSVSWYQQTPGQGLQFLFEYFSETQRNKGNFPGRFSGRQFSNSRSEMNVSTLELGDSALYLCASSLRRGALIETQYFGPGTRLLVL.

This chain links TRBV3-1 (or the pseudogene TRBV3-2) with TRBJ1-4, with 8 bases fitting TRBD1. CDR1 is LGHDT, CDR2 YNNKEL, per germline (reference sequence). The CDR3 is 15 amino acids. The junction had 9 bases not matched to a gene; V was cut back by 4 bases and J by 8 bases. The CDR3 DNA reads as TGTGCCAGCAGCCCCCGGGGACAGGAACGGGAAAAACTGTTTTTT. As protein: CASSPRGQEREKLFF.

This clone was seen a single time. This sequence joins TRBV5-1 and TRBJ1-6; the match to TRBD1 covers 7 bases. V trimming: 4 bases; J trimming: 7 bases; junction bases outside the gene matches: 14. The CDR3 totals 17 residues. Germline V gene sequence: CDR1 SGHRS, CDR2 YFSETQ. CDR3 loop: CASSPGTASSPNSPLHF. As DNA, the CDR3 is TGCGCCAGCAGCCCTGGGACAGCAAGTTCTCCCAATTCACCCCTCCACTTT.

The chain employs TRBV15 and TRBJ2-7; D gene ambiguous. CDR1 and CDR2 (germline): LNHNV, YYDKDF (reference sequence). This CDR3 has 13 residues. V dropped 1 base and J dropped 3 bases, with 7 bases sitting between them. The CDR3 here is CATSRGTVYEQYF. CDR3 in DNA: TGTGCCACCAGCAGAGGTACTGTCTACGAGCAGTACTTC.

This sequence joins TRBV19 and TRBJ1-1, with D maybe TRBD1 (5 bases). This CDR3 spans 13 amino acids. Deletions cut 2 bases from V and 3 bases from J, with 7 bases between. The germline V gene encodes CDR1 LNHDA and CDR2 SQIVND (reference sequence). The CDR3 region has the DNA TGTGCCAGTAGTATACAGGGTTACACTGAAGCTTTCTTT. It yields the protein CASSIQGYTEAFF.

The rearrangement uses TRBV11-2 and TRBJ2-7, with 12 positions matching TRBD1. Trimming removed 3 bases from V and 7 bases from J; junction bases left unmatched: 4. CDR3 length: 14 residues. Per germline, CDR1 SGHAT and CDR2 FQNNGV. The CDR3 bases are TGTGCCAGCAGCTTGGGACAGGGGGCGCGTGAGCAGTACTTC. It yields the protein CASSLGQGAREQYF.

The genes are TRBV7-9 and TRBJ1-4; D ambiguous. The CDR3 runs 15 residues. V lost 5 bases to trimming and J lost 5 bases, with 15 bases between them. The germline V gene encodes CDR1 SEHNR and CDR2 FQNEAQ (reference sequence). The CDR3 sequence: CASSRMGGRNEKLFF. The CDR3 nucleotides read TGTGCCAGCAGCCGAATGGGAGGGCGGAATGAAAAACTGTTTTTT.

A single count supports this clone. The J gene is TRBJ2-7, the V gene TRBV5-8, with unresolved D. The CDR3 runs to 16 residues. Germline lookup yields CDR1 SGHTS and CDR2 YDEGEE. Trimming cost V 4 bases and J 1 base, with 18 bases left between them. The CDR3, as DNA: TGTGCCAGCAGCCCGCTACCGACGACATCATCCTACGAGCAGTACTTC. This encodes CASSPLPTTSSYEQYF.

Here the CDR3 reads CASSIQTGGENTIYF. Written as DNA, the CDR3 is TGCGCCAGCAGCATCCAGACAGGGGGCGAGAACACCATATATTTT. The chain couples TRBV5-1 to TRBJ1-3; TRBD1 agrees at 10 bases. Germline CDR1 and CDR2: SGHRS and YFSETQ. The CDR3 spans 15 residues. V lost 4 bases and J lost 7; bases outside the gene matches: 8.

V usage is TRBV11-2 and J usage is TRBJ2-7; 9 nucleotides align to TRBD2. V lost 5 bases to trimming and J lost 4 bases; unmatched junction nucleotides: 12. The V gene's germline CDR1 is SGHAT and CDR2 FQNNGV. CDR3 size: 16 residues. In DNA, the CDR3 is TGTGCCAGCAGCCCCGGGTTGCGGACTAGCGTATACGAGCAGTACTTC. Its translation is CASSPGLRTSVYEQYF.

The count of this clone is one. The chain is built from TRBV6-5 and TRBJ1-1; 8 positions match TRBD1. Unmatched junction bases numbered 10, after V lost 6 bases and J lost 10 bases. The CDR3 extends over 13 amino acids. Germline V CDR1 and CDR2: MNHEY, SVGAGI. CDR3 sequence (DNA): TGTGCCAGCAGCAAAACGGGACAGGACGGAGCTTTCTTT. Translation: CASSKTGQDGAFF.

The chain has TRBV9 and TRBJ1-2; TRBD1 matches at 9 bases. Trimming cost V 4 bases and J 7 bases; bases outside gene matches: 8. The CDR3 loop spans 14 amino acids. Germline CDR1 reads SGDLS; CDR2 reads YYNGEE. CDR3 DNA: TGTGCCAGCAGCCGACGGACAGGGGAGGCTGGCTACACCTTC. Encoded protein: CASSRRTGEAGYTF.

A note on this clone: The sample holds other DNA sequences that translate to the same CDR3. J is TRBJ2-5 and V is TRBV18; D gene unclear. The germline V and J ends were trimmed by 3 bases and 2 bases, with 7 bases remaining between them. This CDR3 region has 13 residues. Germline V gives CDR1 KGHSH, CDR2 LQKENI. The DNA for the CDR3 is TGTGCCAGCTCACCCCCGGGTCAAGAGACCCAGTACTTC. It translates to CASSPPGQETQYF.

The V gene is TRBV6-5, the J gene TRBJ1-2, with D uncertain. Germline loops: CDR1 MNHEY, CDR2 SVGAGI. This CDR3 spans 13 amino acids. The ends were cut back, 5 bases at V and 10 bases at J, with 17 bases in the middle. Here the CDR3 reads CASSTFNGRAYTF. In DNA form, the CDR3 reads TGTGCCAGCAGTACTTTCAACGGGAGGGCCTACACCTTC.

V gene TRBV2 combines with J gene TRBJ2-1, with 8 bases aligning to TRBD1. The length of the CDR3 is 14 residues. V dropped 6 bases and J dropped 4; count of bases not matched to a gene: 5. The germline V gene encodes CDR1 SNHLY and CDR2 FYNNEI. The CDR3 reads CASRPGQAYNEQFF. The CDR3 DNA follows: TGTGCCAGCAGGCCGGGACAGGCTTACAATGAGCAGTTCTTC.

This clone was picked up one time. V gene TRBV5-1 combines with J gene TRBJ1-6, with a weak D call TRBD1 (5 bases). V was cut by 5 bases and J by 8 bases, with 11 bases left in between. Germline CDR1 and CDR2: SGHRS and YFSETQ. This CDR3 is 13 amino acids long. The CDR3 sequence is CASRGRPDSPLHF. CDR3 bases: TGCGCCAGCAGGGGGCGACCGGATTCACCCCTCCACTTT.